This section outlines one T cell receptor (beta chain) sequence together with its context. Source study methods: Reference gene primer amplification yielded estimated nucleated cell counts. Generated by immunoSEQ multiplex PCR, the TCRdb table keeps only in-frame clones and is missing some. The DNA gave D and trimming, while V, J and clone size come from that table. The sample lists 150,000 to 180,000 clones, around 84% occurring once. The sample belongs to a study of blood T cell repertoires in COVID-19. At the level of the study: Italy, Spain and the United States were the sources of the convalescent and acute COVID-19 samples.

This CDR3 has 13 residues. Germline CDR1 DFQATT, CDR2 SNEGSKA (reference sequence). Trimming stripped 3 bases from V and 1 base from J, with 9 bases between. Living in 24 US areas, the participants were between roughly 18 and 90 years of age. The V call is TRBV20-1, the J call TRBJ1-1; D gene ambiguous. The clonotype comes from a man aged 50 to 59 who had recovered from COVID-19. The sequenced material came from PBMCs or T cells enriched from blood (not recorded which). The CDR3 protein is CSASPNPNTEAFF. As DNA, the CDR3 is TGCAGTGCTAGTCCCAATCCGAACACTGAAGCTTTCTTT.